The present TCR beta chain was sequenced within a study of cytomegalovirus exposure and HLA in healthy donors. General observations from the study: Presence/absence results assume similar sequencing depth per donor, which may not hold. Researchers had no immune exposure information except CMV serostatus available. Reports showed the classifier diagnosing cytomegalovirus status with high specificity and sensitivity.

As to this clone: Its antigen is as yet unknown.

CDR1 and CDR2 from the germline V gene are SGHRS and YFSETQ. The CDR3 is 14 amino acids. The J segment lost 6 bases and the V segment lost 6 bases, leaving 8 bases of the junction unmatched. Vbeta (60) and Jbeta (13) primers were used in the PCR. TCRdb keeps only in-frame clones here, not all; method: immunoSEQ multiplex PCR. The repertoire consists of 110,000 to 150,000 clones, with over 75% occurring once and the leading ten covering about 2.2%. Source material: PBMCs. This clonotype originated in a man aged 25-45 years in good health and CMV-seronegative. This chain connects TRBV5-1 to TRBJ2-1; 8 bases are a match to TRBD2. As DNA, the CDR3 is TGCGCCAGCAAGCGTGGCGGGGGGTTCAATGAGCAGTTCTTC. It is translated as CASKRGGGFNEQFF.